These T cell receptor beta chains were read from a single sample in a study of CD8+ T cells in alopecia areata. The protocol was immunoSEQ multiplex PCR, while the TCRdb copy is restricted to in-frame clones and leaves out a portion. The data contain about 180,000 clones, about half of them singletons. Material: CD8+ T cells sorted from blood, obtained at week 52, from a patient treated with tofacitinib. Receptors originate from a human donor with alopecia areata. Both conserved end residues are part of each CDR3. The D gene is left open where the match is weak. The size field is filled for only some rows; it gives once, few, many or a size class.

v_gene	abundance	j_gene	d_gene	CDR3aa	CDR3nt
TRBV30	-	TRBJ2-7	-	CAWSFRGGSYEQYF	TGTGCCTGGAGTTTCAGGGGGGGTTCCTACGAGCAGTACTTC
TRBV7-9	-	TRBJ1-2	-	CASSLTVNYGYTF	TGTGCCAGCAGCTTGACAGTGAACTATGGCTACACCTTC
TRBV6-5	-	TRBJ2-1	-	CASSYLLNREYNEQFF	TGTGCCAGCAGTTACCTTTTGAACAGGGAATACAATGAGCAGTTCTTC
TRBV30	-	TRBJ2-2	-	CACGTAGTGELFF	TGTGCCTGTGGGACAGCGGGGACCGGGGAGCTGTTTTTT
TRBV5-6	-	TRBJ2-2	-	CASSLVGNTGELFF	TGTGCCAGCAGCTTGGTCGGGAACACCGGGGAGCTGTTTTTT
TRBV25-1	-	TRBJ2-1	-	CASSEYMAGEVYEQFF	TGTGCCAGCAGTGAATATATGGCCGGCGAGGTCTATGAGCAGTTCTTC
TRBV29-1	once	TRBJ2-7	TRBD1	CSFRSGQGYEQYF	TGCAGCTTCCGGTCGGGACAGGGGTACGAGCAGTACTTC
TRBV12-5	few	TRBJ1-5	-	CASGSSQPQHF	TGTGCTAGTGGTTCGTCTCAGCCCCAGCATTTT
TRBV2	once	TRBJ2-4	-	CASSATPLAKNIQYF	TGTGCCAGCAGCGCTACGCCTCTAGCCAAAAACATTCAGTACTTC
TRBV5-1	-	TRBJ2-5	TRBD1	CASVLTGGAETQYF	TGCGCCAGCGTTTTGACAGGGGGCGCGGAGACCCAGTACTTC
TRBV5-6	-	TRBJ2-2	-	CASSLQGETGELFF	TGTGCCAGCAGCCTGCAGGGAGAGACCGGGGAGCTGTTTTTT
TRBV9	-	TRBJ2-5	-	CASSVEGGQETQYF	TGTGCCAGCAGCGTAGAAGGGGGGCAAGAGACCCAGTACTTC
TRBV6-1	few	TRBJ2-1	TRBD2	CASGTSFYNEQFF	TGTGCCAGCGGGACTAGCTTCTACAATGAGCAGTTCTTC
TRBV5-1	-	TRBJ1-5	-	CASSLTHNQPQHF	TGCGCCAGCAGCTTAACTCACAATCAGCCCCAGCATTTT
TRBV30	-	TRBJ2-7	-	CAWSPLYEQYF	TGTGCCTGGAGTCCTTTATACGAGCAGTACTTC
TRBV6-5	few	TRBJ1-5	-	CASSYQLNQPQHF	TGTGCCAGCAGTTACCAGCTCAATCAGCCCCAGCATTTT
TRBV7-3	-	TRBJ2-1	TRBD1	CASSPGTVNEQFF	TGTGCCAGCAGCCCTGGGACAGTCAATGAGCAGTTCTTC
TRBV7-9	-	TRBJ2-4	-	CASSLAGGDLAKNIQYF	TGTGCCAGCAGCTTAGCTGGCGGGGACCTAGCCAAAAACATTCAGTACTTC
TRBV6-5	few	TRBJ1-2	-	CASSYAGTHGYTF	TGTGCCAGCAGTTACGCAGGGACCCATGGCTACACCTTC
TRBV6-1	-	TRBJ2-7	-	CASSESVLDSPDEQYF	TGTGCCAGCAGTGAATCAGTTCTGGACAGTCCGGACGAGCAGTACTTC
TRBV4-3	once	TRBJ2-5	TRBD2	CASSQYAPNLAGEETQYF	TGCGCCAGCAGCCAATATGCCCCAAATCTAGCGGGGGAAGAGACCCAGTACTTC
TRBV19	medium-sized	TRBJ1-2	-	CASSIANGARGDGYTF	TGTGCCAGTAGTATCGCCAATGGGGCGCGAGGGGATGGCTACACCTTC
TRBV5-6	-	TRBJ2-7	-	CASSLELPGEQYF	TGTGCCAGCAGCTTGGAACTCCCCGGCGAGCAGTACTTC
TRBV6-5	-	TRBJ1-1	-	CASSYGQGIWTEAFF	TGTGCCAGCAGTTACGGCCAGGGAATATGGACTGAAGCTTTCTTT
TRBV27	-	TRBJ2-6	-	CASSSLGSGANVLTF	TGTGCCAGCAGTTCCCTCGGCTCTGGGGCCAACGTCCTGACTTTC
TRBV7-9	few	TRBJ2-7	TRBD1	CASSTGTGVVHEQYF	TGTGCCAGCAGCACCGGGACAGGGGTCGTCCACGAGCAGTACTTC